These 22 T cell receptor beta chains share one sample of origin, sequenced in a study of blood T cells in healthy people across ages. For the second PCR, which ran for about 7 to 12 cycles, a sample-barcoded 5' primer and a J-beta primer mix were used. Using its own MiXCR run on the 5' RACE reads, TCRdb lists one record per CDR3 protein. The sample yields fewer than 900,000 distinct CDR3 sequences, roughly 44% seen once. The sequencing sample was made of blood. Receptor source: a woman aged 55-69 years in good health.

The table lists this clonotype with a count of one. One end of the junction is discordant with germline, which a read error may explain. The genes are TRBV6-2 or TRBV6-3 and TRBJ2-1; D uncertain. This CDR3 has 12 amino acids. Per germline, CDR1 MNHEY and CDR2 SVGEGT. The DNA for the CDR3 is TGTACCAGCAGTTACACCATAGATGAGCAGTTCTTC. It yields the protein CTSSYTIDEQFF.

The chain joins TRBV20-1 to TRBJ2-4, with 11 bases fitting TRBD1. Germline loops: CDR1 DFQATT, CDR2 SNEGSKA (reference sequence). V shed 4 bases and J 6 bases; nucleotides not matched to a gene: 11. The CDR3 sequence is 16 residues long. CDR3 region: CSAIGGTGGRGNIQYF. In DNA, the CDR3 is TGCAGTGCTATTGGGGGGACAGGGGGAAGGGGAAACATTCAGTACTTC.

The chain employs TRBV6-8 and TRBJ2-1; D not resolved. The V gene's germline CDR1 is MNHGY and CDR2 SAAAGT. V was cut by 1 base and J by 7 bases, with 14 bases left in between. The CDR3 loop spans 15 amino acids. DNA for the CDR3: TGTGCCAGCAGTTACTGCGGTATAGCTGTTAATGAGCAGTTCTTC. Protein product: CASSYCGIAVNEQFF.

The rearrangement joins TRBV20-1 to TRBJ2-3, with 8 bases identical to TRBD2. This CDR3 contains 13 residues. CDR1 is DFQATT and CDR2 is SNEGSKA in the germline V gene (reference sequence). Trimming removed 3 bases from V and 9 bases from J; junction bases left unmatched: 8. The CDR3 DNA is TGCAGTGCTAGGGGGACACTAGCGGACACGCAGTATTTT. This gives the protein CSARGTLADTQYF.

This clonotype was detected only a few times. The genes are TRBV9 and TRBJ2-3; no firm D call. V lost 4 bases, J lost 4 bases, and 7 bases lay in between. Germline V CDR1 and CDR2: SGDLS, YYNGEE. The CDR3 sequence is 12 residues long. The CDR3 spells CASSPQPDTQYF. DNA of the CDR3: TGTGCCAGCAGCCCTCAACCAGATACGCAGTATTTT.

The V gene is TRBV7-2, the J gene TRBJ2-3; no firm D call. Trimming took off 5 bases at V and 6 bases at J, with 12 bases between the two ends. CDR1 is SGHTA, CDR2 FQGNSA, per germline. The CDR3 loop spans 13 amino acids. The CDR3 here is CASSRTKADTQYF. CDR3 bases: TGTGCCAGCAGCCGTACAAAGGCGGATACGCAGTATTTT.

This chain connects TRBV30 to TRBJ2-4; TRBD1 aligns across 7 bases. The CDR3 has 14 amino acids. Germline CDR1 and CDR2: GTSNPN and SVGIG (reference sequence). J gave up 1 base and V 5 bases, and 5 bases lay outside the gene matches. The chain's CDR3 is CAWSTGVAKNIQYF. The CDR3 DNA sequence: TGTGCCTGGTCAACAGGGGTGGCCAAAAACATTCAGTACTTC.

This clonotype appeared a single time. DNA of the CDR3: TGCGCCAGCAGCCAAGATAGTAGCGGCGGGGCTTTTGCCACCGGGGAGCTGTTTTTT. Its protein is CASSQDSSGGAFATGELFF. V usage is TRBV4-1 and J usage is TRBJ2-2; a possible D gene is TRBD2 (6 bases). V lost 0 bases to trimming and J lost 4 bases, with 21 bases between them. This CDR3 contains 19 residues. Germline lookup yields CDR1 MGHRA and CDR2 YSYEKL.

J is TRBJ2-1 and V is TRBV27; D unclear. Per the germline V gene, CDR1 is MNHEY and CDR2 is SMNVEV (reference sequence). This CDR3 has 14 amino acids. Trimming pared 2 bases from V and 6 bases from J, leaving 11 bases between. CDR3 DNA: TGTGCCAGCAGTTTACCGGGCCGGGTCAATGAGCAGTTCTTC. Encoded protein: CASSLPGRVNEQFF.

This clonotype has at least ten counts. The V gene is TRBV6-2 or TRBV6-3, the J gene TRBJ2-5; a possible D gene is TRBD1 (6 bases). The DNA end is a closer match to TRBJ2-7, so the J assignment may be wrong. The CDR3 runs 12 residues. Per the germline V gene, CDR1 is MNHEY and CDR2 is SVGEGT. The CDR3 loop reads CASSHQGTEQYF. As DNA, the CDR3 is TGTGCCAGCAGTCATCAGGGGACCGAGCAGTACTTC.

V is TRBV12-3 or TRBV12-4 and J is TRBJ2-1, with 9 bases fitting TRBD2. V lost 5 bases, J lost 4 bases, and 9 bases stayed unmatched. The CDR3 consists of 16 residues. The CDR3 region is CASSAILAGLYNEQFF. The CDR3 region has the DNA TGTGCCAGCAGTGCCATCCTAGCGGGGCTTTACAATGAGCAGTTCTTC.

This clonotype appeared a single time. V gene TRBV20-1 combines with J gene TRBJ2-5; TRBD2 is a possible D gene (5 bases). There are 15 residues in the CDR3. The V end was cut by 4 bases, the J end by 4 bases, with 19 bases between. Germline CDR1 is DFQATT and CDR2 is SNEGSKA (reference sequence). CDR3 sequence reads: CSAKRPYGKRETQYF. The CDR3 DNA reads as TGCAGTGCTAAACGACCCTACGGGAAGCGAGAGACCCAGTACTTC.

The CDR3 loop reads CASSLGQHNEQFF. CDR3 DNA: TGTGCCAGCAGCTTAGGACAGCACAATGAGCAGTTCTTC. The chain has TRBV7-2 and TRBJ2-1, with a tentative D call TRBD1 (5 bases). The V end lost 1 base, the J end lost 5 bases, and 6 bases lay between the germline ends. This CDR3 is built from 13 residues. CDR1 SGHTA and CDR2 FQGNSA come from the germline V gene.

In its sample, this clonotype was seen once. One junction end does not reproduce the germline sequence, and a read error may be involved. The chain links TRBV27 to TRBJ2-1; D is uncertain. CDR1 and CDR2 (germline): MNHEY, SMNVEV (reference sequence). CDR3 size: 17 residues. This CDR3 reads CASSFGLLWNSSNEQFF. The CDR3 DNA is TGTGCCAGCAGTTTTGGTTTGTTGTGGAACTCCTCCAATGAGCAGTTCTTC.

This clonotype was seen once. At one of its ends the junction is not consistent with the germline gene, which may arise from a read error. The V call is TRBV28, the J call TRBJ2-7, with unresolved D. In germline, CDR1 is MDHEN, CDR2 SYDVKM. This CDR3 has 11 residues. The CDR3 reads CVSSPLGEQYF. DNA of the CDR3: TGTGTCAGCAGTCCCTTAGGAGAGCAGTACTTC.

The J gene is TRBJ2-7, the V gene TRBV5-1; the D gene is possibly TRBD1 (6 bases). The CDR3 spans 13 residues. CDR1 SGHRS and CDR2 YFSETQ come from the germline V gene. V shed 1 base and J shed 6 bases, with 11 bases lying between them. CDR3 amino acids: CASSLRIGGEQYF. In nucleotides, the CDR3 is TGCGCCAGCAGCTTGCGGATAGGGGGCGAGCAGTACTTC.

The chain recombines TRBV7-2 with TRBJ2-1, with D possibly called TRBD1 or TRBD2 (5 bases each). Germline values: CDR1 SGHTA, CDR2 FQGNSA. Trimming shortened V by 5 bases and J by 6 bases, and 20 bases separated the two germline ends. CDR3 length: 16 amino acids. The CDR3 region is CASSLGPPGTGNEQFF. In DNA form, the CDR3 reads TGTGCCAGCAGCCTGGGACCGCCGGGTACGGGCAATGAGCAGTTCTTC.

V gene TRBV6-1 combines with J gene TRBJ2-4, with D perhaps matching TRBD2 (7 bases). V shed 8 bases and J shed 13 bases, with 18 bases lying between them. This CDR3 spans 12 amino acids. In germline, CDR1 is MNHNS, CDR2 SASEGT. Here the CDR3 reads CASSEGGEQQYF. As DNA, the CDR3 is TGTGCCAGCTCTGAAGGGGGGGAACAGCAGTACTTC.

A few counts support this clonotype. The V and J genes are TRBV20-1 and TRBJ2-4; D not certain. The CDR3 is 14 residues long. From germline, CDR1 is DFQATT and CDR2 SNEGSKA (reference sequence). V gave up 5 bases and J gave up 7 bases, with 18 bases separating them. CDR3 protein: CSALPIGGGNIQYF. The CDR3 DNA reads as TGCAGTGCTTTGCCCATCGGCGGTGGGAACATTCAGTACTTC.

A few counts support this clonotype. V and J are TRBV6-2 or TRBV6-3 and TRBJ2-3; the D is unclear. Germline CDR1 reads MNHEY; CDR2 reads SVGEGT. The CDR3 totals 15 residues. V was clipped by 2 bases and J by 3 bases, with 12 bases between them. The CDR3 reads CASSYGSGRTDTQYF. CDR3 nucleotide sequence: TGTGCCAGCAGTTACGGGTCAGGTAGAACAGATACGCAGTATTTT.

V is TRBV7-8 and J is TRBJ2-1, with 13 bases aligning to TRBD2. The CDR3 contains 16 residues. V lost 4 bases to trimming and J lost 4 bases; unmatched junction nucleotides: 4. Germline values: CDR1 SGHVS, CDR2 FQNEAQ. The CDR3, as DNA: TGTGCCAGCAGCTCAGGGACTAGCGGGATATACAATGAGCAGTTCTTC. Amino acids: CASSSGTSGIYNEQFF.

The rearrangement links TRBV18 to TRBJ1-1; 7 positions agree with TRBD1. V was clipped by 2 bases and J by 2 bases; unmatched bases: 5. Looked up from germline, CDR1 is KGHSH and CDR2 is LQKENI. The CDR3 is made up of 15 amino acids. Written as DNA, the CDR3 is TGTGCCAGCTCACCAGTACAGGGGTTAAACACTGAAGCTTTCTTT. Protein product: CASSPVQGLNTEAFF.